This entry concerns a single TCR beta chain. What it binds is unknown. V was pared by 5 bases and J by 7 bases, with 15 bases between. In germline, CDR1 is SEHNR, CDR2 FQNEAQ (reference sequence). The CDR3 is made up of 14 amino acids. The PCR employed 60 Vbeta primers together with 13 Jbeta primers. The assay was immunoSEQ multiplex PCR, and TCRdb's table has in-frame clones only and misses some. The table lists about 160,000 clones, roughly 83% of them singletons. This sample was included in a study of cytomegalovirus exposure and HLA in healthy donors. Whole-study results and caveats: Later analysis suggested links between common viral pathogens and several top significant clusters. Reports showed the classifier diagnosing cytomegalovirus status with high specificity and sensitivity.

The V call is TRBV7-9, the J call TRBJ2-1; D may be TRBD1 (5 bases). The receptor was isolated from a human donor in good health. The sample consisted of PBMCs. CDR3 nucleotides: TGTGCCAGCAGCCTACTGCAGGGTATGAATGAGCAGTTCTTC. Translation: CASSLLQGMNEQFF.